A single sample gave rise to the 13 T cell receptor beta chains below, sequenced in a study of OX40 agonist ivuxolimab in advanced cancers. This table comes from immunoSEQ multiplex PCR, and its TCRdb copy is limited to in-frame clones, with some not included. The table includes about 98,000 clones, around 88% detected once. The specimen was CD4+ or CD8+ T cells sorted from blood, collected in a trial of the OX40 agonist ivuxolimab. The receptors derive from an adult with an advanced solid tumor such as melanoma, head and neck, liver or kidney cancer.

The rearrangement joins TRBV5-6 to TRBJ2-7; tentatively, D is TRBD1 or TRBD2 (5 bases each). Germline-derived CDR1 and CDR2 are SGHDT and YYEEEE. The CDR3 length is 13 residues. V lost 4 bases, J lost 3 bases, and 11 bases lay in between. The CDR3 protein is CASSRGPLYEQYF. CDR3 coding DNA: TGTGCCAGCAGCCGGGGCCCTCTCTACGAGCAGTACTTC.

The chain's CDR3 is CASNRGRDTGELFF. CDR3 bases: TGTGCCAGTAACAGGGGTAGGGACACCGGGGAGCTGTTTTTT. The chain employs TRBV19 and TRBJ2-2; 7 bases fit TRBD1. From germline, CDR1 is LNHDA and CDR2 SQIVND (reference sequence). V shed 7 bases, J shed 3 bases, and the junction held 5 bases outside the gene matches. The CDR3 runs 14 residues.

The chain recombines TRBV5-1 with TRBJ1-4, with 9 nucleotides matching TRBD1. Trimming took 2 bases from V and 3 from J; bases not matched to a gene: 5. From germline, CDR1 is SGHRS and CDR2 YFSETQ. The CDR3 spans 16 residues. CDR3 in DNA: TGCGCCAGCAGCTTACAGGGGGCAGGAGCTAATGAAAAACTGTTTTTT. Encoded protein: CASSLQGAGANEKLFF.

In its sample, this clone was seen a few times. This chain connects TRBV5-4 to TRBJ2-5, with no clear D. This CDR3 contains 13 residues. Germline loops: CDR1 SGHNT, CDR2 YYREEE (reference sequence). V was clipped by 0 bases and J by 1 base, with 4 bases between them. As DNA, the CDR3 is TGTGCCAGCAGCTTGGACTCCCAAGAGACCCAGTACTTC. It is translated as CASSLDSQETQYF. Complete variable domain (other parts from reference TRBV5-4 and TRBJ2-5): ETGVTQSPTHLIKTRGQQVTLRCSSQSGHNTVSWYQQALGQGPQFIFQYYREEENGRGNFPPRFSGLQFPNYSSELNVNALELDDSALYLCASSLDSQETQYFGPGTRLLVL.

This chain connects TRBV5-1 to TRBJ2-2; 8 positions match TRBD2. CDR1 is SGHRS and CDR2 is YFSETQ in the germline V gene. The CDR3 extends over 16 amino acids. After removal of 0 bases from V and 3 bases from J, the junction contained 4 bases not matched to a gene. CDR3 sequence (DNA): TGCGCCAGCAGCTTGGGCGGGGGGTTGCACACCGGGGAGCTGTTTTTT. As protein: CASSLGGGLHTGELFF.

The chain combines TRBV7-2 with TRBJ1-5; D remains ambiguous. This CDR3 contains 13 residues. V lost 1 base and J lost 4, with 5 bases in between. CDR1 and CDR2 from the germline V gene are SGHTA and FQGNSA. In DNA, the CDR3 is TGTGCCAGCAGCTTAGTAGAAAATCAGCCCCAGCATTTT. This gives the protein CASSLVENQPQHF.

The rearrangement joins TRBV18 to TRBJ2-5, with 7 bases aligning to TRBD1. This CDR3 is 16 amino acids long. J gave up 4 bases and V 3 bases, and 11 bases lay outside the gene matches. Germline-derived CDR1 and CDR2 are KGHSH and LQKENI. The CDR3 is CASSPPIPPGGETQYF. CDR3 DNA sequence: TGTGCCAGCTCACCCCCCATTCCTCCAGGGGGAGAGACCCAGTACTTC.

This sequence joins TRBV20-1 and TRBJ1-3; D not resolved. The germline gives CDR1 DFQATT, CDR2 SNEGSKA (reference sequence). The CDR3 consists of 11 residues. Trimming left V 5 bases short and J 4 bases short, with 6 bases between. This CDR3 is CSASEGNTIYF. The CDR3 DNA reads as TGCAGTGCTTCCGAGGGAAACACCATATATTTT.

This clone was recorded once. This sequence joins TRBV18 and TRBJ1-1; perhaps TRBD1 as D (5 bases). The CDR3 is 16 amino acids. V was clipped by 0 bases and J by 11 bases, with 22 bases between them. Germline V gene data show CDR1 as KGHSH and CDR2 as LQKENI. CDR3 sequence reads: CASSPPGHRTTRWAFF. The CDR3 DNA reads TGTGCCAGCTCACCACCTGGGCACCGGACAACCCGGTGGGCTTTCTTT.

This chain links TRBV7-2 with TRBJ2-1, with D perhaps matching TRBD2 (5 bases). The V and J ends lost 5 bases and 0 bases respectively, with 11 bases between them. CDR1 SGHTA and CDR2 FQGNSA come from the germline V gene. CDR3 length: 15 residues. The CDR3 DNA sequence: TGTGCCAGCAGCCGCGGGCCCGACTCCTACAATGAGCAGTTCTTC. Encoded protein: CASSRGPDSYNEQFF.

The V and J genes are TRBV10-3 and TRBJ2-4; D ambiguous. The V gene's germline CDR1 is ENHRY and CDR2 SYGVKD. The CDR3 consists of 15 residues. V lost 0 bases and J lost 1, with 7 bases in between. CDR3 amino acids: CAISESEQAKNIQYF. The CDR3 bases are TGTGCCATCAGTGAGTCGGAACAGGCCAAAAACATTCAGTACTTC.

V gene TRBV4-2 combines with J gene TRBJ2-1; TRBD2 matches at 9 bases. The CDR3 has 17 residues. CDR1 is LGHNA, CDR2 YNFKEQ, per germline. V was clipped by 1 base and J by 5 bases; unmatched bases: 9. CDR3 loop: CASSQGDQAGGHNEQFF. The CDR3 bases are TGTGCCAGCAGCCAAGGGGACCAGGCGGGGGGGCACAATGAGCAGTTCTTC.

V and J are TRBV5-1 and TRBJ2-3, with 11 bases that match TRBD2. V trimming: 3 bases; J trimming: 0 bases; junction bases outside the gene matches: 3. This CDR3 spans 16 amino acids. Germline values: CDR1 SGHRS, CDR2 YFSETQ. The CDR3 sequence is CASSSGLAESTDTQYF. The CDR3 region has the DNA TGCGCCAGCAGCTCGGGACTAGCGGAAAGCACAGATACGCAGTATTTT.